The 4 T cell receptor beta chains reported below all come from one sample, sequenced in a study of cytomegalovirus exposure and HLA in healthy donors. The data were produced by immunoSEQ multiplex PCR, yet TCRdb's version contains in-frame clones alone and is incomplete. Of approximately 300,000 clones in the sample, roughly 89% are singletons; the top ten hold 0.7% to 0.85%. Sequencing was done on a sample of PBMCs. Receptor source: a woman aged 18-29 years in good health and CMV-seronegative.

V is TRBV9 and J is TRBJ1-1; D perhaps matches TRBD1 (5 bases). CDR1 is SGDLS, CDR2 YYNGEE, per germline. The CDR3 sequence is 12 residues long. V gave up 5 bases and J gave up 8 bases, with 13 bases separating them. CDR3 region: CASSPRDLEAFF. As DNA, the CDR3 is TGTGCCAGCAGTCCCCGGGACTTAGAAGCTTTCTTT.

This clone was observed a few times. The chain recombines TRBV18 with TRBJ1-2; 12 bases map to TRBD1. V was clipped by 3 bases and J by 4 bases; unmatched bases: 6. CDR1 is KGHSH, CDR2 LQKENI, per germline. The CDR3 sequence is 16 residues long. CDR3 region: CASSPGTGGSGYGYTF. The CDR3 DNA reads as TGTGCCAGCTCACCGGGGACAGGGGGCAGTGGCTATGGCTACACCTTC.

This CDR3 reads CASSLEGQGTEAFF. In nucleotides, the CDR3 is TGCGCCAGCAGCTTGGAGGGTCAGGGCACTGAAGCTTTCTTT. The chain uses TRBV5-1 and TRBJ1-1, with D possibly being TRBD1 (5 bases). Per germline, CDR1 SGHRS and CDR2 YFSETQ. The V gene lost 0 bases and the J gene lost 4 bases, with 10 bases spanning the gap. The CDR3 sequence is 14 residues long.

CDR3 residues: CASSPPGGTGNTIYF. The CDR3 bases are TGCGCCAGCAGCCCCCCGGGGGGGACTGGAAACACCATATATTTT. J is TRBJ1-3 and V is TRBV5-1, with D possibly being TRBD1 (5 bases). CDR3 length: 15 residues. CDR1 and CDR2 from the germline V gene are SGHRS and YFSETQ. With 4 bases removed from V and 2 bases from J, the gap between germline ends came to 13 bases.